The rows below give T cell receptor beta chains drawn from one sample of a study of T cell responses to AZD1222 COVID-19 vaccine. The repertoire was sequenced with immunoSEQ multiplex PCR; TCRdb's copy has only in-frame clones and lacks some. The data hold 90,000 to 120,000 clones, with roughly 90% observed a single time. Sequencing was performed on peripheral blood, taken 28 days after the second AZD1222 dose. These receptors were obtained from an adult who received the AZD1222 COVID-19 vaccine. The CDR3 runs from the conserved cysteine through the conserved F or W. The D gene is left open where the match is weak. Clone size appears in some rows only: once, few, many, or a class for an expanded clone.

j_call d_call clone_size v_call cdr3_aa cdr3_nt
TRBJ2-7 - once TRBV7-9 CASSALPSSYEQYF TGTGCCAGCAGCGCCCTGCCGAGCTCCTACGAGCAGTACTTC
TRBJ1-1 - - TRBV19 CASRSGPGTEAFF TGTGCCAGTAGATCAGGCCCGGGCACTGAAGCTTTCTTT
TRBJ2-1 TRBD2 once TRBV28 CASRNLAGDNNEQFF TGTGCCAGCAGGAATCTAGCGGGAGACAACAATGAGCAGTTCTTC
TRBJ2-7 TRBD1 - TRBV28 CASSFFGTGYYEQYF TGTGCCAGCAGTTTCTTTGGGACAGGCTACTACGAGCAGTACTTC
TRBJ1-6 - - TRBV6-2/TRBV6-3 CASSYLRADSPLHF TGTGCCAGCAGTTATTTGAGGGCCGATTCACCCCTCCACTTT
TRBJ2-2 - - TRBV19 CASSPYGQLNTGELFF TGTGCCAGTAGTCCATATGGGCAGCTCAACACCGGGGAGCTGTTTTTT
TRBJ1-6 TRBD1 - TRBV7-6 CASSLEPGQGNSPLHF TGTGCCAGCAGCTTAGAACCGGGACAGGGTAATTCACCCCTCCACTTT
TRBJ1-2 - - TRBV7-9 CASSLGTVNYGYTF TGTGCCAGCAGCTTAGGGACGGTAAACTATGGCTACACCTTC
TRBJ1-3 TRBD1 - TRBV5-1 CASSPQRGGASGNTIYF TGCGCCAGCAGCCCTCAGCGAGGGGGCGCTTCCGGAAACACCATATATTTT
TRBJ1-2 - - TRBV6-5 CASSYSKGGRNYGYTF TGTGCCAGCAGTTACTCGAAGGGGGGGCGAAACTATGGCTACACCTTC
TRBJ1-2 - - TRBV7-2 CASSSTTGTHYGYTF TGTGCCAGCAGCTCAACTACCGGGACGCACTATGGCTACACCTTC
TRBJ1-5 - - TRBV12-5 CASGLVMGNGNQPQHF TGTGCTAGTGGTTTGGTAATGGGGAACGGCAATCAGCCCCAGCATTTT
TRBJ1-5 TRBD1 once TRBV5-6 CASSLKGAGQPQHF TGTGCCAGCAGCTTGAAGGGGGCCGGTCAGCCCCAGCATTTT
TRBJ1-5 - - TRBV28 CASSSSLGRTNQPQHF TGTGCCAGCAGCTCCAGTCTCGGACGGACTAATCAGCCCCAGCATTTT
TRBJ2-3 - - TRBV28 CASSFRGPYTDTQYF TGTGCCAGCAGTTTTCGTGGGCCATACACAGATACGCAGTATTTT
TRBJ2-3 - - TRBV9 CASSTSGVGLTDTQYF TGTGCCAGCAGCACCTCAGGGGTTGGGTTGACAGATACGCAGTATTTT
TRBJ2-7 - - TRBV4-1 CASSQELRSYEQYF TGCGCCAGCAGCCAAGAACTCAGGAGCTACGAGCAGTACTTC
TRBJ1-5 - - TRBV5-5 CASSTGGPSNQPQHF TGTGCCAGCAGCACCGGTGGGCCAAGCAATCAGCCCCAGCATTTT
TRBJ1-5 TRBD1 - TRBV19 CASSILQGASGNQPQHF TGTGCCAGTAGTATTTTGCAGGGGGCGTCCGGCAATCAGCCCCAGCATTTT
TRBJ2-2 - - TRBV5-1 CASGEDANTGELFF TGCGCCAGCGGTGAGGACGCGAACACCGGGGAGCTGTTTTTT
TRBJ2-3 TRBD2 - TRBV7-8 CASSPGTSGTTDTQYF TGTGCCAGCAGCCCGGGGACTAGCGGGACCACAGATACGCAGTATTTT
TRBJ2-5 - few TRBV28 CATRQDGQETQYF TGTGCCACCCGGCAGGACGGCCAAGAGACCCAGTACTTC
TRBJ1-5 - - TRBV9 CASSPPVGSEVSNQPQHF TGTGCCAGCAGCCCCCCTGTTGGGAGTGAAGTGAGCAATCAGCCCCAGCATTTT
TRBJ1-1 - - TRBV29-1 CSVDGSGGTEAFF TGCAGCGTTGATGGCTCCGGCGGCACTGAAGCTTTCTTT
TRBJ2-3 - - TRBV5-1 CASSLVSPTDTQYF TGCGCCAGCAGCTTGGTCAGCCCCACAGATACGCAGTATTTT
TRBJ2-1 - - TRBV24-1 CATRPGRFSNEQFF TGTGCCACCAGACCGGGGCGTTTCTCCAATGAGCAGTTCTTC
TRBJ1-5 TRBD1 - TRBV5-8 CASSARTGSSYSNQPQHF TGTGCCAGCAGCGCCCGGACAGGGAGTTCGTATAGCAATCAGCCCCAGCATTTT
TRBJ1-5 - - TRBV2 CASTPTGMGQPQHF TGTGCCAGCACACCCACAGGGATGGGTCAGCCCCAGCATTTT
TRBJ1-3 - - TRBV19 CASSIGSGNTIYF TGTGCCAGTAGTATAGGATCTGGAAACACCATATATTTT
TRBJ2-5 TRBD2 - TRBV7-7 CASSLAPGTSGGETQYF TGTGCTAGCAGCTTAGCGCCCGGGACTAGCGGGGGAGAGACCCAGTACTTC
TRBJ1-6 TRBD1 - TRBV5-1 CASSLETGNYNSPLHF TGCGCCAGCAGCTTGGAGACAGGGAACTATAATTCACCCCTCCACTTT
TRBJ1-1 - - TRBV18 CASSPLEGTEAFF TGTGCCAGCTCACCACTGGAGGGCACTGAAGCTTTCTTT
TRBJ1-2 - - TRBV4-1 CASSPEGLRYTF TGCGCCAGCAGCCCCGAGGGACTACGCTACACCTTC
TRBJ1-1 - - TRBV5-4 CASSLAAAAGWSEAFF TGTGCCAGCAGCTTGGCGGCAGCCGCGGGGTGGTCTGAAGCTTTCTTT
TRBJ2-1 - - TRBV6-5 CASATRARFF TGTGCGTCGGCCACACGGGCCCGGTTCTTC
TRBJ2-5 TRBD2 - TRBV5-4 CASSPFSGGASETQYF TGTGCCAGCAGCCCTTTTAGCGGGGGGGCCTCGGAGACCCAGTACTTC
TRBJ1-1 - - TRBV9 CASSVVIGEGTEAFF TGTGCCAGCAGCGTAGTTATAGGTGAAGGCACTGAAGCTTTCTTT
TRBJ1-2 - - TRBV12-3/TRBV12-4 CASSRQGLGYTF TGTGCCAGCAGTCGTCAGGGGCTTGGCTACACCTTC
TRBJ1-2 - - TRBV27 CASSPLGGGSSIGYTF TGTGCCAGCAGTCCACTCGGTGGAGGGTCCTCGATTGGCTACACCTTC
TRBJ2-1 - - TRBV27 CASSYLPQNEQFF TGTGCCAGCAGTTATCTGCCACAAAATGAGCAGTTCTTC
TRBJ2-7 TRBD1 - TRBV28 CASSSPGQGDYEQYF TGTGCCAGCAGTTCCCCAGGACAGGGGGACTACGAGCAGTACTTC
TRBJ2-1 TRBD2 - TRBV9 CASSAAGGPYNEQFF TGTGCCAGCAGCGCCGCGGGGGGGCCGTACAATGAGCAGTTCTTC
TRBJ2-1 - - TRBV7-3 CASSRPPEVRSCEQFF TGTGCCAGCAGCCGACCCCCCGAGGTAAGAAGTTGTGAGCAGTTCTTC